Shown below are 9 T cell receptor beta chains from a single sample sequenced in a study of blood T cell repertoires in COVID-19. Assay used: immunoSEQ multiplex PCR; TCRdb lists only in-frame clones, some missing. The table records fewer than 70,000 clones, around 89% of them present only once. What was sequenced was peripheral blood. The source is a human donor in a cohort sampled during active COVID-19.

The chain employs TRBV10-1 and TRBJ2-7; D ambiguous. Per the germline V gene, CDR1 is WNHNN and CDR2 is SYGVQD (reference sequence). This CDR3 has 16 amino acids. The V end was cut by 0 bases, the J end by 5 bases, with 17 bases between. As DNA, the CDR3 is TGCGCCAGCAGTGAGTCAAAATTAACGGGTGTCAACGAGCAGTACTTC. This sequence encodes CASSESKLTGVNEQYF.

The chain carries TRBV25-1 and TRBJ2-4; unclear D gene. The V end lost 3 bases, the J end lost 0 bases, and 15 bases lay between the germline ends. Per germline, CDR1 MGHDK and CDR2 SYGVNS. The CDR3 covers 17 residues. The CDR3 loop reads CASSDPGYGAAKNIQYF. Here the CDR3 DNA reads TGTGCCAGCAGTGATCCCGGGTACGGCGCAGCCAAAAACATTCAGTACTTC.

This CDR3 is CATSRDRAGSTIYF. CDR3 DNA: TGTGCCACCAGCAGAGATAGAGCAGGTTCCACCATATATTTT. The chain carries TRBV15 and TRBJ1-3; D unclear. The CDR3 runs to 14 residues. Per the germline V gene, CDR1 is LNHNV and CDR2 is YYDKDF (reference sequence). Between the trimmed V and J ends, which lost 0 bases and 9 bases, there was a span of 12 bases.

The chain recombines TRBV5-4 with TRBJ1-1; TRBD1 aligns across 10 bases. This CDR3 comprises 13 residues. Germline V gene data show CDR1 as SGHNT and CDR2 as YYREEE (reference sequence). Germline trimming cut 5 bases from V and 8 bases from J; bases unmatched to any gene: 6. CDR3 amino acids: CASRLTGGGEAFF. DNA for the CDR3: TGTGCCAGCAGGTTGACAGGGGGCGGGGAAGCTTTCTTT.

DNA of the CDR3: TGTGCCAGCAGTTTATGGGCAGGGGCTGGGGCCAACGTCCTGACTTTC. Its protein is CASSLWAGAGANVLTF. The V gene is TRBV28, the J gene TRBJ2-6; D possibly corresponds to TRBD1 (6 bases). In germline, CDR1 is MDHEN, CDR2 SYDVKM. The CDR3 sequence is 16 residues long. V lost 0 bases and J 2 bases, leaving 8 bases between the germline ends.

The J gene is TRBJ2-4, the V gene TRBV9; no clear D gene. Trimming stripped 0 bases from V and 5 bases from J, with 6 bases between. Germline lookup yields CDR1 SGDLS and CDR2 YYNGEE. CDR3 size: 13 residues. CDR3 bases: TGTGCCAGCAGCGTAGACAGTCAAAACATTCAGTACTTC. This codes for CASSVDSQNIQYF. Looking up the rest from reference TRBV9 and TRBJ2-4 gives the full variable domain: DSGVTQTPKHLITATGQRVTLRCSPRSGDLSVYWYQQSLDQGLQFLIQYYNGEERAKGNILERFSAQQFPDLHSELNLSSLELGDSALYFCASSVDSQNIQYFGAGTRLSVL.

The rearrangement uses TRBV2 and TRBJ1-3, with unresolved D. The CDR3 spans 13 residues. V was cut by 4 bases and J by 4 bases, with 8 bases left in between. CDR1 is SNHLY, CDR2 FYNNEI, per germline. CDR3 protein: CASSGRGGNTIYF. The CDR3, as DNA: TGTGCCAGCAGTGGGCGAGGAGGAAACACCATATATTTT.

This chain joins TRBV20-1 and TRBJ2-5; 7 positions agree with TRBD2. This CDR3 has 10 residues. CDR1 DFQATT and CDR2 SNEGSKA come from the germline V gene (reference sequence). With V trimmed by 8 bases and J by 5 bases, 2 bases remained unmatched. The CDR3 DNA follows: TGCAGTTTCGGGGGGGAGACCCAGTACTTC. Amino acids: CSFGGETQYF.

The V and J genes are TRBV9 and TRBJ2-1; D possibly corresponds to TRBD2 (5 bases). CDR1 and CDR2 (germline): SGDLS, YYNGEE. With 0 bases removed from V and 5 bases from J, the gap between germline ends came to 12 bases. This CDR3 comprises 15 residues. The CDR3 nucleotides read TGTGCCAGCAGCGTAGAAGGCGTGCGGGACAATGAGCAGTTCTTC. This translates into CASSVEGVRDNEQFF.